This T cell receptor (beta chain) was captured by sequencing in a study of human T cells and chemical hapten exposure. Study in general: The patient population, which was mostly female, had alopecia areata, totalis or universalis.

Study outcomes and limitations: Clustering by CDR3 similarity yielded significantly more large clusters from expanded TCRs than controls.

TCRdb reprocessed the RACE reads with MiXCR, giving one entry per CDR3 protein. Altogether around 120,000 distinct CDR3 sequences are present, less than 15% being singletons, with the ten largest covering 2.5% to 3%. As for time point: pre-sensitization, week 0. The treatment is: therapeutic diphenylcyclopropenone sensitization with weekly scalp DPC. V lost 0 bases and J 1 base, leaving 14 bases between the germline ends. Germline V gives CDR1 SGDLS, CDR2 YYNGEE. This CDR3 region has 16 residues. This clonotype was detected ten times or more. Its target is not known. The gene calls are TRBV9 and TRBJ2-7; D assignment may be TRBD1 or TRBD2 (5 bases each). The source is a woman aged 18 to 35 with alopecia areata. Some clones in this sample may be carry-over from other donors' samples. The sample here was whole blood, taken in connection with sensitization to the hapten diphenylcyclopropenone (DPC). The CDR3 loop is CASSVGDGIISYEQYF. The CDR3 bases are TGTGCCAGCAGCGTAGGGGACGGGATCATATCCTACGAGCAGTACTTC.